Below, one T cell receptor (beta chain) is given with its context. This sample is drawn from a study of blood T cell repertoires in COVID-19. Individuals aged roughly 18 to 95 years were recruited from approximately 24 US areas. How the authors handled the data: It was from reference gene primer amplification that nucleated cell counts were estimated. Profiled with immunoSEQ multiplex PCR; TCRdb holds only in-frame clones, not every one. V and J calls plus clone size are reproduced from that table; the DNA served to infer D and trimming. The sample lists about 210,000 clones, around 83% seen once, with roughly 3.1% in the top ten. V was pared by 5 bases and J by 0 bases, with 6 bases between. The CDR3 totals 13 residues. The germline gives CDR1 SGHTA, CDR2 FQGNSA.

The chain joins TRBV7-2 to TRBJ2-3; D gene ambiguous. Input material: PBMCs or T cells enriched from blood (not recorded which). The sequence came from a woman aged 25 to 45 who had been exposed to COVID-19. The CDR3 bases are TGTGCCAGCAGCCTTTCTAGCACAGATACGCAGTATTTT. Its translation: CASSLSSTDTQYF.